This TCR beta chain was profiled in a study of blood T cell repertoires in COVID-19. Study details: COVID-19 samples, acute and convalescent, were from the United States, Italy and Spain. PBMCs, B-cell-depleted T cells, or T cells provided the cDNA or gDNA that made up the material.

In the original analysis: Counts of nucleated cells, estimated from reference gene primer amplification, were obtained. Libraries were prepared by immunoSEQ multiplex PCR; TCRdb keeps only in-frame clonotypes and omits some of them. The DNA was the basis for D and trimming; V, J and clone size are from that table. The table lists hundreds of thousands of clones, around four fifths of them singletons. The CDR3 sequence is 13 residues long. Germline values: CDR1 LNHDA, CDR2 SQIVND (reference sequence). Trimming removed 5 bases from V and 4 bases from J; junction bases left unmatched: 3. This sequence joins TRBV19 and TRBJ1-1; 8 nucleotides line up with TRBD1. The receptor comes from a woman between 50 and 59 years old with acute or convalescent COVID-19. The specimen sequenced was peripheral blood. The CDR3 DNA sequence: TGTGCCAGTAGTGATACAGGGGGCACTGAAGCTTTCTTT. Translated, it gives CASSDTGGTEAFF.